Below, one T cell receptor (beta chain) is given with its context. Trimming took 4 bases from V and 3 from J; bases not matched to a gene: 9. Germline values: CDR1 SGHRS, CDR2 YFSETQ. The CDR3 runs to 15 residues. This entry is derived from a study of cytomegalovirus exposure and HLA in healthy donors. A multiplex PCR was run with 60 Vbeta primers and 13 Jbeta primers. Produced via immunoSEQ multiplex PCR; TCRdb's table is partial and in-frame only. Its clone listing holds around 75,000 clones. The genes are TRBV5-1 and TRBJ1-1; 7 bases align to TRBD1. The sample comprised PBMCs. This clonotype was sampled from a man aged 45-65 years in good health and CMV-seropositive. CDR3 sequence: CASSPRGGGYTEAFF. The CDR3 coding sequence is TGCGCCAGCAGCCCCCGCGGAGGGGGCTACACTGAAGCTTTCTTT.